The 18 T cell receptor beta chains listed next were all sequenced from one sample in a study of T cell clonality in common variable immunodeficiency. Assay used: immunoSEQ multiplex PCR; TCRdb lists only in-frame clones, some missing. The sample contains approximately 56,000 clones, none of them singletons. The sequenced sample consisted of peripheral blood mononuclear cells. The receptors originated from a person aged 18-70 years in good health.

This clone has ten or more counts. The CDR3 is cut off 3 residues early in the read; its end comes from the germline J gene. This chain uses TRBV28 with TRBJ2-5; weak D call: TRBD2 (5 bases). The CDR3 length is 15 residues. Trimming removed 8 bases at V and 5 bases at J, with 21 bases between. Germline V gene data show CDR1 as MDHEN and CDR2 as SYDVKM. The DNA read from the CDR3 is TGTGCCAGCCTCGAGGCAGAGGGTATATGGGAGACC. Translating gives CASLEAEGIWET. The CDR3, in full, reads CASLEAEGIWETQYF.

This clone was detected ten times or more. Read coverage stops 3 residues before the CDR3 terminus; the germline J gene supplies the remainder. The rearrangement uses TRBV5-6 and TRBJ1-1; the D gene is possibly TRBD1 (5 bases). Trimming shortened V by 0 bases and J by 2 bases, and 11 bases separated the two germline ends. Germline loops: CDR1 SGHDT, CDR2 YYEEEE. This CDR3 spans 15 amino acids. The CDR3 DNA, read in part, is TGTGCCAGCAGCTTGGTACCAGGGACTAACACTGAA. This encodes CASSLVPGTNTE. The whole CDR3 is CASSLVPGTNTEAFF.

This clone appeared many times. From the germline J gene comes the end of the CDR3, since the read stops 3 residues before it. The chain uses TRBV2 and TRBJ2-2; D is perhaps TRBD2 (6 bases). V was cut by 5 bases and J by 0 bases, with 10 bases left in between. The V gene's germline CDR1 is SNHLY and CDR2 FYNNEI. The CDR3 is 15 amino acids. CDR3 bases read: TGTGCCAGCAGTAAGAGACTAGCGAACACCGGGGAG. Translating it yields CASSKRLANTGE. The full CDR3 reads CASSKRLANTGELFF.

There are many counts of this clone. CDR3 bases read: TGTGCCAGCTCACCGACGACAGTTGGGAACACTGAA. It translates to CASSPTTVGNTE. The CDR3 in its entirety is CASSPTTVGNTEAFF. The genes are TRBV18 and TRBJ1-1; tentatively, D is TRBD1 (5 bases). The observed sequence ends 3 residues before the CDR3 terminus, with the missing tail filled in from the germline J gene. Germline CDR1 is KGHSH and CDR2 is LQKENI. The CDR3 totals 15 residues. Trimming shortened V by 3 bases and J by 1 base, and 12 bases separated the two germline ends.

This clone was observed at least ten times. Read coverage stops 3 residues before the CDR3 terminus; the germline J gene supplies the remainder. This chain joins TRBV5-1 and TRBJ1-5; 8 bases are shared with TRBD1. The CDR3 is 15 amino acids. Unmatched junction bases numbered 7, after V lost 4 bases and J lost 4 bases. Looked up from germline, CDR1 is SGHRS and CDR2 is YFSETQ. CDR3 protein: CASSGQGDPNQPQHF. The part of the CDR3 DNA that was read is TGCGCCAGCAGCGGACAGGGAGACCCGAATCAGCCC. Looking up the rest from reference TRBV5-1 and TRBJ1-5 gives the full variable domain: KAGVTQTPRYLIKTRGQQVTLSCSPISGHRSVSWYQQTPGQGLQFLFEYFSETQRNKGNFPGRFSGRQFSNSRSEMNVSTLELGDSALYLCASSGQGDPNQPQHFGDGTRLSIL.

This clone was detected ten times or more. The CDR3 end lies 3 residues beyond the end of the read and is filled in from the germline J gene. This chain joins TRBV7-3 and TRBJ1-5; TRBD1 is a possible D gene (5 bases). The germline V gene has CDR1 SGHTA and CDR2 FQGTGA. This CDR3 has 14 amino acids. V lost 3 bases to trimming and J lost 9 bases, with 15 bases between them. CDR3 protein: CASSFGTSGAPQHF. The DNA read from the CDR3 is TGTGCCAGCAGCTTCGGGACTAGCGGCGCGCCC. The whole variable domain, remainder taken from reference TRBV7-3 and TRBJ1-5, is GAGVSQTPSNKVTEKGKYVELRCDPISGHTALYWYRQSLGQGPEFLIYFQGTGAADDSGLPNDRFFAVRPEGSVSTLKIQRTERGDSAVYLCASSFGTSGAPQHFGDGTRLSIL.

A note on this clone: Sequencing ends 3 residues short of the CDR3 end; the germline J gene provides the rest. The chain is built from TRBV6-1 and TRBJ1-3, with a weak D call TRBD1 (5 bases). Trimming removed 3 bases from V and 0 bases from J, with 12 bases in between. This CDR3 contains 16 residues. CDR1 is MNHNS, CDR2 SASEGT, per germline. The CDR3 DNA, read in part, is TGTGCCAGCAGTGAGGCCGACAGATACTCTGGAAACACC. Translated: CASSEADRYSGNT. From start to end, the CDR3 is CASSEADRYSGNTIYF.

This clone was recorded many times. With the read ending 3 residues before the CDR3 end, the germline J gene is used to fill in that end. The rearrangement links TRBV18 to TRBJ2-7; 9 bases fit TRBD2. This CDR3 is built from 15 residues. Per germline, CDR1 KGHSH and CDR2 LQKENI. V dropped 3 bases and J dropped 5; count of bases not matched to a gene: 8. The CDR3 sequence is CASSPGLAKGDEQYF. The part of the CDR3 DNA that was read is TGTGCCAGCTCACCCGGACTAGCGAAAGGCGACGAG.

This clone came up a few times. The sequenced fragment ends 3 residues before the CDR3 boundary, so the rest is inferred from the germline J gene. The gene calls are TRBV7-2 and TRBJ2-7, with TRBD1 as a possible D gene (5 bases). Germline CDR1 SGHTA, CDR2 FQGNSA. Trimming took 7 bases from V and 1 from J, leaving 14 bases between them. The length of the CDR3 is 14 residues. CDR3 region: CASTPLAGSYEQYF. The CDR3 DNA, read in part, is TGTGCCAGCACCCCCCTGGCAGGGTCCTACGAG.

This clone was detected only a few times. CDR3 DNA (partial): TGTGCCAGCGACCCCCGACAGAAAAATTCACCC. This gives the protein CASDPRQKNSP. The entire CDR3 protein reads CASDPRQKNSPLHF. The chain has TRBV2 and TRBJ1-6, with a tentative D call TRBD1 (5 bases). The read comes to an end 3 residues before the CDR3 does, leaving the germline J gene to fill in the end. With 8 bases removed from V and 7 bases from J, the gap between germline ends came to 15 bases. This CDR3 is built from 14 residues. Germline V CDR1 and CDR2: SNHLY, FYNNEI. The whole variable domain, remainder taken from reference TRBV2 and TRBJ1-6, is EPEVTQTPSHQVTQMGQEVILRCVPISNHLYFYWYRQILGQKVEFLVSFYNNEISEKSEIFDDQFSVERPDGSNFTLKIRSTKLEDSAMYFCASDPRQKNSPLHFGNGTRLTVT.

Many counts were recorded for this clone. The read ends 3 residues early relative to the CDR3; the germline J gene fills the gap. This sequence joins TRBV29-1 and TRBJ2-5; possible D gene TRBD2, 5 bases. This CDR3 contains 13 residues. V was cut by 1 base and J by 5 bases, with 11 bases left in between. Per the germline V gene, CDR1 is SQVTM and CDR2 is ANQGSEA. The sequenced CDR3 bases are TGCAGCGTTGAAGTTGAGGGCGGGGAGACC. Translation gives CSVEVEGGET. The CDR3, in full, reads CSVEVEGGETQYF.

The sample holds a few counts of this clone. The sequence runs out 3 residues before the end of the CDR3; the remainder is reconstructed from the germline J gene. The gene calls are TRBV2 and TRBJ1-2, with 9 bases fitting TRBD1. The length of the CDR3 is 15 residues. Germline CDR1 is SNHLY and CDR2 is FYNNEI. J gave up 4 bases and V 5 bases, and 8 bases lay outside the gene matches. The CDR3 here is CASSYWDRVSYGYTF. The sequenced CDR3 bases are TGTGCCAGCAGTTACTGGGACAGGGTAAGCTATGGC.

This clone was picked up many times. The sequence runs out 3 residues before the end of the CDR3; the remainder is reconstructed from the germline J gene. This chain links TRBV19 with TRBJ2-5; D is possibly TRBD1 (6 bases). V lost 0 bases to trimming and J lost 5 bases, with 13 bases between them. The germline gives CDR1 LNHDA, CDR2 SQIVND (reference sequence). This CDR3 spans 15 amino acids. CDR3 DNA, as far as it was read: TGTGCCAGTAGTATAGATCTCAGGGGAGTGGAGACC. Protein: CASSIDLRGVET. The whole CDR3 protein is CASSIDLRGVETQYF.

This clone was detected ten times or more. The read finishes 3 residues shy of the CDR3 end, and the germline J gene is used to complete it. This sequence joins TRBV20-1 and TRBJ1-5, with TRBD1 identical over 8 bases. V gave up 2 bases and J gave up 7 bases; unmatched junction bases: 7. Per the germline V gene, CDR1 is DFQATT and CDR2 is SNEGSKA (reference sequence). The CDR3 runs 14 residues. The covered CDR3 bases are TGCAGTGCTAGAACCATACAGGGGGGCCAGCCC. Amino acids: CSARTIQGGQP. The whole CDR3 sequence reads CSARTIQGGQPQHF.

This clone was observed at least ten times. Coverage ceases 3 residues before the CDR3 finishes, and the germline J gene fills in the end. The chain couples TRBV29-1 to TRBJ2-7; maybe TRBD2 (6 bases). Trimming removed 0 bases at V and 2 bases at J, with 17 bases between. The germline CDR1 and CDR2 sequences are SQVTM and ANQGSEA. The CDR3 spans 16 residues. CDR3 amino acids: CSVEEGVPEGTYEQYF. Partial CDR3 DNA: TGCAGCGTTGAAGAAGGGGTGCCGGAGGGCACCTACGAG.

In its sample, this clone was seen a few times. One junction end disagrees with the germline gene, perhaps due to a read error. Read data end 3 residues before the CDR3 end; the end is taken from the germline J gene. The chain recombines TRBV19 with TRBJ2-1; 7 nucleotides align to TRBD1. The CDR3 spans 14 residues. CDR1 LNHDA and CDR2 SQIVND come from the germline V gene (reference sequence). The CDR3 DNA, read in part, is TGCGCCAGTACAAGGGCAGGGGGCTACAATGAG. Protein product: CASTRAGGYNE. The full CDR3 protein reads CASTRAGGYNEQFF.

The sample holds a few counts of this clone. Read coverage stops 3 residues before the CDR3 terminus; the germline J gene supplies the remainder. The rearrangement uses TRBV11-2 and TRBJ1-4; 9 positions match TRBD1. The ends lost 6 bases at V and 7 bases at J; junction bases unmatched: 9. This CDR3 comprises 15 residues. Germline V lookup: CDR1 SGHAT, CDR2 FQNNGV. The CDR3 is CASRSEGQGPEKLFF. The part of the CDR3 DNA that was read is TGTGCCAGCAGGTCAGAGGGACAGGGTCCTGAAAAA.

This clone came up a few times. The CDR3 extends 3 residues past the end of the read, so its final part is completed from the germline J gene. This chain joins TRBV10-2 and TRBJ1-2, with a tentative D call TRBD1 (6 bases). CDR1 WSHSY and CDR2 SAAADI come from the germline V gene. V was pared by 9 bases and J by 4 bases, with 18 bases between. There are 14 residues in the CDR3. The CDR3 sequence: CASSPDSLGYGYTF. CDR3 DNA (partial): TGCGCCAGTAGTCCGGACAGCCTGGGCTATGGC.